A selection of T cell receptor beta chains follows, all from one sample in a study of T cell repertoires in cytomegalovirus infection. One entry per CDR3 protein results from TCRdb running MiXCR on the reads. The sample holds 450,000 to 600,000 distinct CDR3 sequences, 11% seen once. The specimen sequenced was PBMCs. Receptors were obtained from a human donor in good health (CMV status not recorded). Some clones in this sample may be carry-over from other donors' samples. The CDR3 runs from the conserved cysteine through the conserved F or W. The order of the fields is J gene, V gene, CDR3 protein.

J: TRBJ1-1
V: TRBV3-1
CDR3: CASTSGTGETEAFF

J: TRBJ1-1
V: TRBV15
CDR3: CATSRHNTEAFF

J: TRBJ1-2
V: TRBV20-1
CDR3: CSARGNRVDNYGYTF

J: TRBJ2-3
V: TRBV7-6
CDR3: CASSSASGQVTDTQYF

J: TRBJ2-2
V: TRBV7-2
CDR3: CASSRNRDRVETGELFF

J: TRBJ2-1
V: TRBV27
CDR3: CASTRQGVLNNEQFF

J: TRBJ2-5
V: TRBV29-1
CDR3: CSVVTSGKETQYF

J: TRBJ2-7
V: TRBV11-2
CDR3: CASRHAGRKEYEQYF

J: TRBJ1-5
V: TRBV15
CDR3: CATSRAPRRNQPQHF

J: TRBJ1-1
V: TRBV2
CDR3: CARQAGRQRNTEAFF

J: TRBJ2-1
V: TRBV5-1
CDR3: CASSLAASGGSSSYNEQFF

J: TRBJ2-1
V: TRBV7-6
CDR3: CASSSFRDRAVGEQFF

J: TRBJ2-7
V: TRBV27
CDR3: CASSFGLAEPYEQYF

J: TRBJ1-5
V: TRBV20-1
CDR3: CSARVPGQGAGNQPQHF

J: TRBJ1-2
V: TRBV5-6
CDR3: CASSFEDRVYGYTF

J: TRBJ2-2
V: TRBV6-1
CDR3: CARKGTGGNTGELFF

J: TRBJ2-2
V: TRBV7-3
CDR3: CASSDPGRPGELFF

J: TRBJ2-1
V: TRBV6-5
CDR3: CASSFYIRGSYNEQFF

J: TRBJ1-2
V: TRBV28
CDR3: CASSADRAWGYTF

J: TRBJ1-4
V: TRBV14
CDR3: CASSHGVATNEKLFF

J: TRBJ2-1
V: TRBV5-4
CDR3: CASSTQRGTYNEQFF

J: TRBJ2-3
V: TRBV2
CDR3: CASSPRTSGSGAQYF

J: TRBJ1-2
V: TRBV10-2
CDR3: CASSPKGTGGRGGYTF

J: TRBJ1-4
V: TRBV7-9
CDR3: CASSLDVEEKLFF

J: TRBJ1-4
V: TRBV6-2/TRBV6-3
CDR3: CASCGQTNEKLFF

J: TRBJ2-1
V: TRBV18
CDR3: CASSPPQQGLYNEQFF

J: TRBJ2-3
V: TRBV20-1
CDR3: CSATPPDTQYF

J: TRBJ1-6
V: TRBV6-6
CDR3: CASSSTQATLHF

J: TRBJ2-2
V: TRBV5-1
CDR3: CASRGSHANTGELFF

J: TRBJ2-1
V: TRBV2
CDR3: CASSEARNGYNEQFF

J: TRBJ2-7
V: TRBV12-3/TRBV12-4
CDR3: CASSSPRTGRYEQYF

J: TRBJ1-4
V: TRBV2
CDR3: CASSSQPTNEKLFF

J: TRBJ2-7
V: TRBV5-6
CDR3: CASRDSGTGVSLYEQYF

J: TRBJ2-3
V: TRBV11-1
CDR3: CASSLLGGGTDTQYF

J: TRBJ2-1
V: TRBV2
CDR3: CASSEEAEQFF

J: TRBJ2-7
V: TRBV10-3
CDR3: CAISEPPTQGRGYEQYF

J: TRBJ1-5
V: TRBV12-3/TRBV12-4
CDR3: CASSFSGRGMPFRNQPQHF

J: TRBJ1-1
V: TRBV6-1
CDR3: CASSSPRTGRTEAFF

J: TRBJ1-5
V: TRBV28
CDR3: CASSSRGAYQPQHF

J: TRBJ1-5
V: TRBV12-3/TRBV12-4
CDR3: CASSTSHGGNQPQHF

J: TRBJ1-4
V: TRBV7-9
CDR3: CASSLARGLNEKLFF

J: TRBJ1-1
V: TRBV28
CDR3: CASSLLGDVNTEAFF

J: TRBJ2-7
V: TRBV5-1
CDR3: CASSLDNPTVSSYEQYF

J: TRBJ2-1
V: TRBV27
CDR3: CASSLFGRGQFF

J: TRBJ2-1
V: TRBV4-2
CDR3: CASSQDGRAPVDEQFF

J: TRBJ2-7
V: TRBV28
CDR3: CASSLSGTLVLEQYF

J: TRBJ2-3
V: TRBV20-1
CDR3: CSARGYSQREFTDTQYF

J: TRBJ2-7
V: TRBV7-9
CDR3: CASSLATGTGYFYEQYF

J: TRBJ2-7
V: TRBV12-3/TRBV12-4
CDR3: CASSPPGPAYEQYF

J: TRBJ1-2
V: TRBV7-6
CDR3: CASSFRTDYGYTF

J: TRBJ2-5
V: TRBV30
CDR3: CAWSVGLRHRETQYF

J: TRBJ1-2
V: TRBV9
CDR3: CASSSLTAHGYTF